Listed here are 22 T cell receptor beta chains from one sample, sequenced in a study of regulatory T cells in long-lasting Graves disease. Library construction for TCR beta used iRepertoire HTBI primers and Arm-PCR of CDR3 regions. TCRdb used MiXCR to reprocess the multiplex PCR reads, holding one entry per CDR3 protein. The table shows some 340,000 distinct CDR3 sequences, with approximately 23% occurring only once. Time point denoted: persistent/refractory GD, antithyroid drugs over 5 years with positive TRAb. The TCR library was made from RNA that had been extracted from PBMCs in TRIzol. The specimen was peripheral blood mononuclear cells (PBMCs), collected when the disease was refractory, from a patient treated with antithyroid drugs. Receptors originate from a woman in her 40s with Graves disease.

This chain links TRBV7-8 with TRBJ2-7; 8 bases line up with TRBD1. The junction had 3 bases not matched to a gene; V was cut back by 2 bases and J by 3 bases. The CDR3 runs to 14 residues. CDR1 SGHVS and CDR2 FQNEAQ come from the germline V gene. The CDR3 DNA sequence: TGTGCCAGCAGCTTATATGGACAGGGCTACGAGCAGTACTTC. This translates into CASSLYGQGYEQYF.

The chain employs TRBV7-2 and TRBJ1-6; D is unresolved. CDR1 and CDR2 (germline): SGHTA, FQGNSA. This CDR3 region has 16 residues. V was pared by 6 bases and J by 4 bases, with 16 bases between. The CDR3 sequence is CASRAVVQLYNSPLHF. CDR3 nucleotides: TGTGCCAGCAGGGCGGTAGTACAGCTTTATAATTCACCCCTCCACTTT.

The chain uses TRBV28 and TRBJ1-5; a weak D match, TRBD1 (6 bases). V was pared by 4 bases and J by 5 bases, with 18 bases between. Germline V gene sequence: CDR1 MDHEN, CDR2 SYDVKM. CDR3 size: 16 residues. Written as DNA, the CDR3 is TGTGCCAGCAGTTCATTGCAGGGGACGAGTGATCAGCCCCAGCATTTT. Its translation: CASSSLQGTSDQPQHF.

V gene TRBV19 combines with J gene TRBJ2-7, with D perhaps matching TRBD2 (6 bases). The germline V gene encodes CDR1 LNHDA and CDR2 SQIVND (reference sequence). The CDR3 is 13 residues long. Trimming removed 5 bases at V and 3 bases at J, with 11 bases between. The CDR3 region is CASSPRLDYEQYF. The CDR3 DNA is TGTGCCAGTAGTCCCCGACTAGACTACGAGCAGTACTTC.

This clonotype was counted at least ten times. The chain couples TRBV28 to TRBJ2-5, with 7 bases fitting TRBD2. The length of the CDR3 is 15 residues. Germline CDR1 is MDHEN and CDR2 is SYDVKM. V gave up 5 bases and J gave up 3 bases; unmatched junction bases: 9. The CDR3 region has the DNA TGTGCCAGCAGTATGGGAGGGCCGGGGGAAGAGACCCAGTACTTC. This encodes CASSMGGPGEETQYF.

The chain recombines TRBV6-1 with TRBJ2-7; 9 positions agree with TRBD2. The length of the CDR3 is 17 residues. Germline CDR1 reads MNHNS; CDR2 reads SASEGT. Trimming at V came to 2 bases and at J to 6 bases, leaving 14 bases not matched to a gene. CDR3 nucleotides: TGTGCCAGCAGTGAACAACCGACTAGCGGAGCCCTTGGCGAGCAGTACTTC. Residues: CASSEQPTSGALGEQYF.

This clonotype was counted at least ten times. Germline and junction disagree at one end, which may indicate a read error. This chain connects TRBV7-3 to TRBJ2-5, with 10 bases lining up with TRBD2. The CDR3 length is 15 residues. Germline assignment: CDR1 SGHTA and CDR2 FQGTGA. The CDR3 DNA reads as TGTGCTAGCAGCTCCGGACTAGCGGCCCAAGAGACCCAGTACTTC. Its protein is CASSSGLAAQETQYF.

This clonotype appeared many times. The V gene is TRBV28, the J gene TRBJ1-4, with 7 positions matching TRBD1. The junction had 8 bases not matched to a gene; V was cut back by 8 bases and J by 8 bases. Germline V gene lookup returns CDR1 MDHEN and CDR2 SYDVKM. The CDR3 runs 13 residues. The chain's CDR3 is CASRTGVDEKLFF. The DNA of the CDR3 is TGTGCCAGCCGTACAGGGGTTGACGAAAAACTGTTTTTT.

The chain joins TRBV4-1 to TRBJ2-5, with D possibly TRBD1 on 5 matching bases. The V end was cut by 4 bases, the J end by 3 bases, with 9 bases between. The CDR3 runs to 13 residues. Germline V gene lookup returns CDR1 MGHRA and CDR2 YSYEKL. CDR3 coding DNA: TGCGCCAGCAGCCCACAGGAAAAAGAGACCCAGTACTTC. Translation: CASSPQEKETQYF.

This chain links TRBV6-1 with TRBJ1-1; TRBD1 might be the D (6 bases). V was trimmed by 5 bases and J by 3 bases, leaving 16 bases between them. Germline-derived CDR1 and CDR2 are MNHNS and SASEGT. The CDR3 totals 15 residues. The chain's CDR3 is CASSTTGWGDTEAFF. CDR3 nucleotides: TGTGCCAGCAGTACTACAGGGTGGGGGGACACTGAAGCTTTCTTT.

This clonotype has at least ten counts. V gene TRBV11-2 combines with J gene TRBJ2-5; a weak D match, TRBD2 (5 bases). There are 11 residues in the CDR3. Germline-derived CDR1 and CDR2 are SGHAT and FQNNGV. V lost 4 bases and J 7 bases, leaving 7 bases between the germline ends. The CDR3 here is CASSSEGTQYF. As DNA, the CDR3 is TGTGCCAGCAGCTCCGAGGGGACCCAGTACTTC.

This clonotype was recorded a few times. V gene TRBV12-3 or TRBV12-4 combines with J gene TRBJ2-2; 11 bases align to TRBD1. This CDR3 region has 17 residues. After removal of 6 bases from V and 4 bases from J, the junction contained 10 bases not matched to a gene. This CDR3 is CASSLGQGGRRTGELFF. The CDR3 coding sequence is TGTGCCAGCAGCCTGGGACAGGGGGGTCGACGCACCGGGGAGCTGTTTTTT.

This clonotype was counted at least ten times. The rearrangement joins TRBV12-3 or TRBV12-4 to TRBJ1-5, with TRBD1 as a possible D gene (6 bases). The CDR3 has 15 residues. Between the trimmed V and J ends, which lost 4 bases and 5 bases, there was a span of 15 bases. The DNA for the CDR3 is TGTGCCAGCAGTTCCCGGGGGCTGCACGATCAGCCCCAGCATTTT. Amino acid sequence: CASSSRGLHDQPQHF.

This clonotype was seen many times. V gene TRBV11-3 combines with J gene TRBJ1-1; D uncertain. Per germline, CDR1 SGHNT and CDR2 YENEEA. The CDR3 has 12 amino acids. Trimming took 5 bases from V and 7 from J, leaving 11 bases between them. The CDR3 DNA reads as TGTGCCAGCAGCCACGACGGGCGTGAAGCTTTCTTT. Encoded protein: CASSHDGREAFF.

The genes are TRBV7-9 and TRBJ2-4; D gene unclear. This CDR3 spans 14 amino acids. V lost 3 bases, J lost 4 bases, and 10 bases lay in between. Per the germline V gene, CDR1 is SEHNR and CDR2 is FQNEAQ (reference sequence). The CDR3 coding sequence is TGTGCCAGCAGCTTGTGGGCGGAGAAAAACATTCAGTACTTC. It is translated as CASSLWAEKNIQYF.

The sample holds a few counts of this clonotype. This chain connects TRBV3-1 to TRBJ1-3; tentative D call: TRBD1 (6 bases). The V end was cut by 4 bases, the J end by 4 bases, with 14 bases between. The CDR3 contains 15 residues. Germline V lookup: CDR1 LGHDT, CDR2 YNNKEL (reference sequence). The CDR3 nucleotides read TGTGCCAGCAGCCCAACAACAGGGACGGGAAACACCATATATTTT. Amino acid sequence: CASSPTTGTGNTIYF.

The sample holds many counts of this clonotype. This chain uses TRBV6-5 with TRBJ2-5; TRBD1 or TRBD2 may be the D gene (5 bases each). V lost 0 bases, J lost 5 bases, and 13 bases lay in between. Germline assignment: CDR1 MNHEY and CDR2 SVGAGI. This CDR3 contains 15 residues. The CDR3 DNA follows: TGTGCCAGCAGTTACTCAGGGGTGGGGGAGGAGACCCAGTACTTC. Translation: CASSYSGVGEETQYF.

This clonotype has ten or more counts. This CDR3 is CASSLRGAGQPQHF. The CDR3 DNA is TGTGCCAGCAGTTTGCGGGGAGCGGGTCAGCCCCAGCATTTT. This chain links TRBV6-5 with TRBJ1-5; D is ambiguous. V was clipped by 4 bases and J by 6 bases, with 13 bases between them. This CDR3 is built from 14 residues. In germline, CDR1 is MNHEY, CDR2 SVGAGI.

This clonotype was counted at least ten times. CDR3 sequence: CASSAWGRETQYF. Here the CDR3 DNA reads TGTGCCAGCAGTGCGTGGGGGAGAGAGACCCAGTACTTC. This chain joins TRBV2 and TRBJ2-5; D assignment may be TRBD1 or TRBD2 (5 bases each). V lost 4 bases, J lost 4 bases, and 10 bases lay in between. Germline assignment: CDR1 SNHLY and CDR2 FYNNEI. The CDR3 has 13 residues.

The table lists this clonotype with many counts. At one of its ends the junction is not consistent with the germline gene, which may arise from a read error. This chain joins TRBV3-1 and TRBJ1-4; no firm D call. This CDR3 region has 12 residues. Germline values: CDR1 LGHDT, CDR2 YNNKEL (reference sequence). The chain's CDR3 is CASSQGNGKLFF. The CDR3 nucleotides are TGTGCCAGCAGCCAAGGAAATGGAAAACTGTTTTTT.

This clonotype was seen many times. V is TRBV28 and J is TRBJ1-5; tentative D call: TRBD1 (5 bases). The V and J ends lost 5 bases and 1 base respectively, with 18 bases between them. The CDR3 contains 17 residues. Germline-derived CDR1 and CDR2 are MDHEN and SYDVKM. The CDR3 reads CASSPLGLRESNQPQHF. CDR3 DNA sequence: TGTGCCAGCAGTCCCCTGGGGCTCCGAGAGAGCAATCAGCCCCAGCATTTT.

Many counts were recorded for this clonotype. The V and J genes are TRBV2 and TRBJ2-5; D is possibly TRBD1 (5 bases). Germline CDR1 reads SNHLY; CDR2 reads FYNNEI. The CDR3 runs 12 residues. Trimming took 7 bases from V and 4 from J, leaving 10 bases between them. The CDR3 loop is CASKGPRETQYF. CDR3 coding DNA: TGTGCCAGCAAGGGGCCCAGAGAGACCCAGTACTTC.